This is a list of T cell receptor beta chains from one sample in a study of CD8 T cells in ankylosing spondylitis. TCRdb used MiXCR to reprocess the 5' RACE reads, holding one entry per CDR3 protein. The sample shows fewer than 150,000 distinct CDR3 sequences, roughly 6.6% of them seen only once. Source material: blood, either unsorted or a sorted T cell fraction (not recorded which). The receptors originated from a female donor with ankylosing spondylitis or in good health (not recorded which). The CDR3 runs from the conserved cysteine through the conserved F or W. The listing skips clone size in some rows; elsewhere it reads once, few, many or a size class.

size	V	J	CDR3
few	TRBV7-2	TRBJ1-2	CASSLAQDSYTF
many	TRBV10-3	TRBJ1-2	CAISGSGDYGYTF
many	TRBV15	TRBJ1-1	CATSRGGREGTEAFF
many	TRBV7-3	TRBJ1-1	CASSLISGREAFF
many	TRBV10-3	TRBJ2-1	CASSGGKRDEQFF
many	TRBV12-3/TRBV12-4	TRBJ1-2	CASSQTAYGYTF
many	TRBV2	TRBJ2-5	CASSAPGLGETQYF
many	TRBV2	TRBJ1-3	CASSAPVGGNTIYF
many	TRBV7-2	TRBJ2-3	CASSFYLGRGDTDTQYF
many	TRBV28	TRBJ1-4	CASSQGGESSEKLFF
NA	TRBV6-1	TRBJ1-1	CASSDPTFRRRMNSEAFF
many	TRBV3-1	TRBJ2-1	CASSQGGQGINEQFF
many	TRBV29-1	TRBJ2-1	CSALRGGAFNNEQFF
many	TRBV27	TRBJ2-7	CASSRTGTYEQYF
NA	TRBV12-3/TRBV12-4	TRBJ2-3	CASSFGGNTDTQYF
many	TRBV5-1	TRBJ1-6	CASSPNQGADDSPLHF
many	TRBV18	TRBJ2-1	CASSPGSWGNEQFF
few	TRBV27	TRBJ2-7	CASRPSGNEGYEQYF
many	TRBV28	TRBJ1-1	CASSSGTWTEAFF
many	TRBV20-1	TRBJ2-2	CSARAGGPTGELFF
many	TRBV12-3/TRBV12-4	TRBJ2-3	CASSPGLGTDTQYF
many	TRBV12-3/TRBV12-4	TRBJ1-5	CASSFGGNSNQPQHF
many	TRBV6-1	TRBJ1-5	CASSIRAGRGNQPQHF